This TCR beta chain is from a study of beta chain features in type 1 diabetes (dated by TCRdb to the late 2010s). As for the study more broadly: No differences in mean age, gender distribution, total cell number or subset yield were found between patients and healthy donors. A total of 85 million to 140 million sorted cells were examined across all samples, and a strong correlation was observed between cell number per subset and RNA yield. In the study, recently diagnosed type 1 diabetes patients and matched healthy donors were compared on the TCRB repertoires of their sorted circulating CD4+ T cell subsets. Naive and central memory subsets were obtained from all 30 or so donors, but regulatory and stem cell-like memory subsets were isolated from only 8 patients and roughly 8 healthy donors.

Only a few counts were recorded for this clone. Its antigen remains undetermined. Base-call qualities are not available, and no considerably larger clone is one nucleotide away. According to the germline V gene, CDR1 reads SGHDN and CDR2 reads FVKESK. The CDR3, from cysteine to phenylalanine, totals 17 residues. Kept here is only the CDR3 DNA, which spans 51 bases and is read in frame from base 1. Trimming takes 5 bases from V and 5 bases from J, and the germline ends sit 21 bases apart. Overall study results and their limits: In all four CD4+ subsets, TCRB CDR3 length was moderately but significantly shorter in type 1 diabetes patients. PCR might favor shorter templates, but patient and control samples were amplified and corrected together, so any skew would affect both groups equally. Naive, central memory and regulatory TCRB repertoires appeared to be more similar among patients than among healthy donors. Because cDNA was sequenced instead of genomic DNA, activated cells with high expression could be over-represented, although the groups did not differ in activation or CD3 levels. Because the HLA sub-analyses included only small numbers of individuals, any influence of HLA type on TCRB rearrangement was left unresolved. At VDJ recombination sites, patients with type 1 diabetes made fewer insertions and deleted more nucleotides, a pattern implying thymic rearrangement abnormalities.

A single peripheral blood draw of about 116 mL on average was collected from each donor into heparinised tubes. Naive, central memory, regulatory and stem cell-like memory CD4+ T cells were sorted on a BD FACSAria II using a panel including CD45RO, CCR7, CD25, CD127, CD95 and CD27. All sorted populations exceeded 95% purity. Right away, PBMCs were isolated by Lymphoprep density gradient centrifugation and were stained directly, with no culture step. So that batch effects would be minimized, each experiment stained and sorted samples in pairs, pairing one healthy donor with one patient. The entire amount of isolated RNA was reverse transcribed using the High Capacity cDNA Reverse Transcription Kit, so the sequenced TCRB transcripts were expressed ones. Naive, central memory and regulatory T cell samples underwent deep immunoSEQ sequencing, averaging about 3.57 million total reads per sample. After sorted cells were lysed in RLT buffer, RNA was extracted with DNase-treated RNeasy Micro or Mini kits, with the choice depending on cell number. To prevent cross-contamination, each cell subset was processed individually, whereas patient and healthy donor samples were processed jointly. TCRB sequences were amplified from cDNA with the immunoSEQ multiplex PCR, producing 87-bp fragments spanning the CDR3 region. Amplicons were sequenced on the Illumina HiSeq platform. From the authors' description of their analysis: PCR bias was corrected computationally using synthetic template baselines, and reads within Hamming distance 2 were collapsed, with unmergeable singletons discarded. Reads were aligned to IMGT to assign V, D and J genes, CDR3 length, and insertions or deletions at six rearrangement sites. Within each subset, clonotype counts were normalized to sorted cell number, after which true diversity and Gini coefficients were computed with the tcR R package. The overlap coefficient, calculated on TCRB nucleotide sequences, was used to quantify repertoire sharing. Out-of-frame TCRB sequences from naive cells were analyzed to stand in for the pre-selection repertoire. The table comes from immuneACCESS by way of TCRdb, which keeps in-frame sequences with V and J called. Part of the clones is missing from these tables; in studies checked, under half for an unresolved V gene and the rest for unknown reasons. That table gives V, J and clone size, and the DNA gave D and trimming. For this sample there are some 700,000 clones; under 15% appear just once. The top ten constitute less than 0.025% of the sample.

Sequencing was done on a sample of naive CD4+ T cells from blood. This specimen's cell subset or site label, per the study, means: true naive CD4+ T cells. The clonotype originates from a young man with type 1 diabetes. The rearranged segments are TRBV14 and TRBJ1-4; perhaps TRBD1 is the D gene, with 6 bases matching. The sequenced DNA: TGTGCCAGCAGCGAAACTCCGGGGGGGCCAAAGAATGAAAAACTGTTTTTT. Its product reads: CASSETPGGPKNEKLFF.